Sequencing of this T cell receptor beta chain was carried out in a study of high-grade serous ovarian cancer treatment subgroups. The study's findings and limits: CDR1 and CDR2 were left unanalyzed; analyses focused on CDR3.

Comments on this clone: The antigen is not known.

Method: immunoSEQ multiplex PCR; TCRdb's copy keeps in-frame clones and lacks some. The repertoire includes some 33,000 clones, over 60% of them detected once, and 3.1% sits in the top ten. The tumor samples were collected prior to definitive surgery or chemotherapy. This TCR derives from a human donor with high-grade serous ovarian cancer. The source material was tumor tissue.

The CDR3 is CASSQDLAVGGEQYF. The CDR3, as DNA: TGTGCCAGCAGCCAAGATCTCGCGGTGGGGGGCGAGCAGTACTTC. The V gene is TRBV4-2, the J gene TRBJ2-7, with a weak D call TRBD2 (6 bases). Trimming stripped 0 bases from V and 6 bases from J, with 15 bases between. Germline V gene lookup returns CDR1 LGHNA and CDR2 YNFKEQ. The CDR3 is 15 residues long.